This entry lists 16 T cell receptor beta chains sequenced from one sample in a study of cytomegalovirus exposure and HLA in healthy donors. Clones were sequenced by immunoSEQ multiplex PCR, and TCRdb holds only the in-frame ones, with some missing. The top ten hold about 2.7% of the sample, which has approximately 200,000 clones, 70% to 90% seen once. Material: PBMCs. All receptors derive from a young woman in good health and CMV-seronegative.

The genes are TRBV29-1 and TRBJ2-3; the D gene could be TRBD1 or TRBD2 (5 bases each). V dropped 4 bases and J dropped 1 base, with 12 bases sitting between them. The CDR3 totals 14 residues. Germline CDR1 and CDR2: SQVTM and ANQGSEA. CDR3 amino acids: CSVAEGLGTDTQYF. CDR3 nucleotides: TGCAGCGTTGCAGAGGGGCTAGGCACAGATACGCAGTATTTT.

The gene calls are TRBV5-1 and TRBJ2-2; 11 bases are shared with TRBD2. V trimming: 3 bases; J trimming: 3 bases; junction bases outside the gene matches: 1. The germline V gene encodes CDR1 SGHRS and CDR2 YFSETQ. This CDR3 is 15 amino acids long. CDR3 in amino acids: CASSSGLADTGELFF. The DNA for the CDR3 is TGCGCCAGCAGCTCGGGACTAGCGGACACCGGGGAGCTGTTTTTT.

This clone was counted once. The gene calls are TRBV7-9 and TRBJ2-3; 12 bases align to TRBD2. This CDR3 spans 16 amino acids. V shed 4 bases, J shed 3 bases, and the junction held 5 bases outside the gene matches. The germline CDR1 and CDR2 sequences are SEHNR and FQNEAQ (reference sequence). DNA for the CDR3: TGTGCCAGCAGCTCGCTAGCGGGGGGGGGAACAGATACGCAGTATTTT. Protein sequence: CASSSLAGGGTDTQYF.

The V gene is TRBV6-5, the J gene TRBJ2-3; 8 nucleotides align to TRBD2. This CDR3 contains 14 residues. Germline CDR1 MNHEY, CDR2 SVGAGI. Trimming cost V 4 bases and J 6 bases; bases outside gene matches: 6. The CDR3 reads CASSLDGRGDTQYF. The CDR3 DNA sequence: TGTGCCAGCAGTTTGGACGGGAGGGGGGATACGCAGTATTTT.

The rearrangement joins TRBV5-4 to TRBJ2-1; D is uncertain. V was pared by 0 bases and J by 0 bases, with 16 bases between. This CDR3 contains 18 residues. Germline lookup yields CDR1 SGHNT and CDR2 YYREEE (reference sequence). The DNA for the CDR3 is TGTGCCAGCAGCTTGGCCAAACTCGAGGCGGACTCCTACAATGAGCAGTTCTTC. Its translation: CASSLAKLEADSYNEQFF.

This clone came up once. The rearrangement joins TRBV4-1 to TRBJ1-5; D is unclear. This CDR3 spans 16 amino acids. Germline V gives CDR1 MGHRA, CDR2 YSYEKL. V lost 0 bases and J lost 2, with 11 bases in between. The chain's CDR3 is CASSQEWAVGNQPQHF. CDR3 nucleotides: TGCGCCAGCAGCCAAGAATGGGCAGTCGGCAATCAGCCCCAGCATTTT.

The DNA of the CDR3 is TGTGCCAGCAGTAGTACAGGGGGAGGCAATCAGCCCCAGCATTTT. Amino acid sequence: CASSSTGGGNQPQHF. This chain connects TRBV2 to TRBJ1-5; 8 bases are shared with TRBD1. CDR3 length equals 15 residues. The trim removed 5 bases at V and 2 bases at J, leaving 5 bases unmatched. From germline, CDR1 is SNHLY and CDR2 FYNNEI.

The chain combines TRBV5-6 with TRBJ2-2; 8 positions agree with TRBD1. The V gene's germline CDR1 is SGHDT and CDR2 YYEEEE. J lost 3 bases, V lost 2 bases, and 6 bases had no gene match. CDR3 length: 16 residues. CDR3 residues: CASSFRGRGHTGELFF. The DNA of the CDR3 is TGTGCCAGCAGCTTTCGAGGCAGGGGGCACACCGGGGAGCTGTTTTTT.

In DNA form, the CDR3 reads TGTGCCTGGAGTACCCTCAGGGATACCCCTTACGAGCAGTACTTC. Translation gives CAWSTLRDTPYEQYF. The chain recombines TRBV30 with TRBJ2-7, with D maybe TRBD1 (5 bases). Deletions cut 2 bases from V and 4 bases from J, with 18 bases between. The germline V gene has CDR1 GTSNPN and CDR2 SVGIG (reference sequence). The CDR3 covers 15 residues.

This clone was detected only once. CDR3 in amino acids: CSVLGQGKENGELFF. In nucleotides, the CDR3 is TGCAGCGTTCTCGGGCAGGGGAAGGAGAACGGGGAGCTGTTTTTT. This chain links TRBV29-1 with TRBJ2-2, with D tentatively TRBD1 (6 bases). Germline V lookup: CDR1 SQVTM, CDR2 ANQGSEA. The CDR3 length is 15 residues. The V end was cut by 5 bases, the J end by 7 bases, with 20 bases between.

The CDR3 loop is CASSARDRWLETQYF. DNA for the CDR3: TGTGCCAGCAGCGCCCGGGACAGGTGGCTTGAGACCCAGTACTTC. This rearrangement joins TRBV5-6 to TRBJ2-5; TRBD1 agrees at 8 bases. There are 15 residues in the CDR3. Trimming cost V 4 bases and J 5 bases; bases outside gene matches: 10. Germline-derived CDR1 and CDR2 are SGHDT and YYEEEE.

The chain is built from TRBV9 and TRBJ2-5, with 8 bases lining up with TRBD2. This CDR3 is 15 amino acids long. V lost 4 bases to trimming and J lost 5 bases; unmatched junction nucleotides: 10. The germline CDR1 and CDR2 sequences are SGDLS and YYNGEE. CDR3 protein: CASSNSGTREETQYF. Written as DNA, the CDR3 is TGTGCCAGCAGCAACTCCGGGACTAGAGAGGAGACCCAGTACTTC.

This chain connects TRBV5-6 to TRBJ1-2, with D hard to call. V was cut by 4 bases and J by 4 bases, with 14 bases left in between. The germline V gene encodes CDR1 SGHDT and CDR2 YYEEEE. CDR3 length equals 14 residues. CDR3 coding DNA: TGTGCCAGCAGCCTAGGTTTAGTCGGCTATGGCTACACCTTC. Its protein is CASSLGLVGYGYTF.

The chain combines TRBV29-1 with TRBJ2-3; no definite D call. The CDR3 has 16 amino acids. Germline V CDR1 and CDR2: SQVTM, ANQGSEA. V was cut by 3 bases and J by 0 bases, with 16 bases left in between. The CDR3 sequence: CSVDLRLKVSTDTQYF. The DNA for the CDR3 is TGCAGCGTTGACCTAAGACTGAAGGTTAGCACAGATACGCAGTATTTT.

The chain couples TRBV9 to TRBJ2-1, with 8 bases that match TRBD2. The CDR3 has 17 amino acids. V gave up 0 bases and J gave up 3 bases; unmatched junction bases: 8. The germline V gene encodes CDR1 SGDLS and CDR2 YYNGEE. The CDR3 nucleotides read TGTGCCAGCAGCGTAGCGGGAGGGCCAACGGACTACAATGAGCAGTTCTTC. Protein: CASSVAGGPTDYNEQFF.

J is TRBJ1-4 and V is TRBV11-2, with a tentative D call TRBD1 (5 bases). The CDR3 is 13 residues long. V was pared by 6 bases and J by 8 bases, with 13 bases between. Germline assignment: CDR1 SGHAT and CDR2 FQNNGV. The CDR3 loop is CASRSGYEEKLFF. CDR3 in DNA: TGTGCCAGCAGGTCAGGGTATGAAGAAAAACTGTTTTTT.